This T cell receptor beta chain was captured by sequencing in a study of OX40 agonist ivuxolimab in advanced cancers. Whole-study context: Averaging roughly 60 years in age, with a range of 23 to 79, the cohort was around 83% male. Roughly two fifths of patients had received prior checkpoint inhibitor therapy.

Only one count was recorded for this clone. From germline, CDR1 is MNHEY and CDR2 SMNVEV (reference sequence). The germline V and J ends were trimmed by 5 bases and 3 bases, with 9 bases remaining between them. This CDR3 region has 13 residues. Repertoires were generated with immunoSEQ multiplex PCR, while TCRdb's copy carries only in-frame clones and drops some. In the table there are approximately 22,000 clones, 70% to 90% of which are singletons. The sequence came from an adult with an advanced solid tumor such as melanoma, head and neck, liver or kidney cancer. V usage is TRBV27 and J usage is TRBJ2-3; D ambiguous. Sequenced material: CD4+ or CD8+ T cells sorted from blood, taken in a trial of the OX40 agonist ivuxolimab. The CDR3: CASSRIVTDTQYF. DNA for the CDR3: TGTGCCAGCAGTCGTATTGTGACAGATACGCAGTATTTT.